The 23 T cell receptor beta chains below come from one sample, sequenced in a study of blood T cells in healthy people across ages. A second roughly 6 to 12 cycle PCR used barcoded and J-beta primers. From the 5' RACE reads, TCRdb called clonotypes with MiXCR, one entry per CDR3 protein. The sample records about 1.4 million distinct CDR3 sequences, 45% to 70% being singletons. Material for sequencing was blood. These receptors were taken from a man between 18 and 35 years old in good health.

This chain connects TRBV20-1 to TRBJ2-4; D possibly uses TRBD1 or TRBD2 (6 bases each). TRBJ2-7 explains the end of the DNA better; the J call may be wrong. CDR3 length: 14 amino acids. Germline assignment: CDR1 DFQATT and CDR2 SNEGSKA (reference sequence). CDR3 bases: TGCAGTGCTAGAGTGCGGGACACCGCCTACGAGCAGTACTTC. Translation gives CSARVRDTAYEQYF.

The chain links TRBV29-1 to TRBJ2-2; a weak D match, TRBD1 (7 bases). V dropped 0 bases and J dropped 7 bases, with 15 bases sitting between them. This CDR3 region has 15 residues. Germline V lookup: CDR1 SQVTM, CDR2 ANQGSEA. The CDR3, as DNA: TGCAGCGTTGAAGATGACAGGGAGGAAGTCGGGGAGCTGTTTTTT. As protein: CSVEDDREEVGELFF.

Concerning this clonotype: A read error may be the cause here, since a much bigger clone is one base away. This chain joins TRBV28 and TRBJ2-7; 7 bases map to TRBD2. With V trimmed by 10 bases and J by 2 bases, 14 bases remained unmatched. CDR3 size: 15 residues. Germline loops: CDR1 MDHEN, CDR2 SYDVKM. The CDR3 DNA is TGTGCCAACAAGAACCCAAAACTAGCGCCCTACGAGCAGTACTTC. Translated, it gives CANKNPKLAPYEQYF. Combining the CDR3 with reference TRBV28 and TRBJ2-7 gives the whole variable domain DVKVTQSSRYLVKRTGEKVFLECVQDMDHENMFWYRQDPGLGLRLIYFSYDVKMKEKGDIPEGYSVSREKKERFSLILESASTNQTSMYLCANKNPKLAPYEQYFGPGTRLTVT.

The gene calls are TRBV3-1 and TRBJ2-7; D is uncertain. Trimming took 2 bases from V and 2 from J, leaving 7 bases between them. Germline V gene data show CDR1 as LGHDT and CDR2 as YNNKEL (reference sequence). This CDR3 spans 13 amino acids. The CDR3 region is CASSQYGTYEQYF. In DNA, the CDR3 is TGTGCCAGCAGCCAATATGGGACCTACGAGCAGTACTTC.

The chain couples TRBV20-1 to TRBJ2-5; 7 bases agree with TRBD2. TRBJ2-7 matches the DNA end more closely, so the J call is doubtful. Germline assignment: CDR1 DFQATT and CDR2 SNEGSKA (reference sequence). This CDR3 has 13 residues. CDR3 bases: TGCAGTGCTGGTCCCCGGACTAGCTACGAGCAGTACTTC. Protein product: CSAGPRTSYEQYF.

This clonotype was recorded once. The V and J genes are TRBV10-3 and TRBJ2-7; D call uncertain. This CDR3 spans 14 amino acids. Per germline, CDR1 ENHRY and CDR2 SYGVKD. Trimming removed 2 bases from V and 0 bases from J, with 8 bases in between. CDR3 nucleotide sequence: TGTGCCATCAGTGAGACCCCAGCCTCCTACGAGCAGTACTTC. This sequence encodes CAISETPASYEQYF.

The chain uses TRBV29-1 and TRBJ2-3; 8 bases are shared with TRBD1. The V and J ends lost 8 bases and 2 bases, in that order; junction bases with no gene match: 15. The CDR3 extends over 16 amino acids. CDR1 is SQVTM, CDR2 ANQGSEA, per germline. The CDR3 spells CSITPTGDPITDTQYF. CDR3 bases: TGCAGCATCACCCCGACAGGGGACCCAATCACAGATACGCAGTATTTT.

This clonotype has a handful of counts. The V and J genes are TRBV2 and TRBJ2-7; 8 positions match TRBD1. The CDR3 loop spans 15 amino acids. Germline values: CDR1 SNHLY, CDR2 FYNNEI. The V segment lost 6 bases and the J segment 0 bases; nucleotides outside the gene matches: 7. The CDR3 sequence: CASSEWTGYSYEQYF. The CDR3, as DNA: TGTGCCAGCAGCGAATGGACAGGGTACTCCTACGAGCAGTACTTC.

The V call is TRBV28, the J call TRBJ1-5; D is ambiguous. The CDR3 has 12 amino acids. Germline V CDR1 and CDR2: MDHEN, SYDVKM. Trimming removed 1 base at V and 7 bases at J, with 5 bases between. CDR3 in amino acids: CASSLYRQPQHF. CDR3 in DNA: TGTGCCAGCAGTTTATATCGGCAGCCCCAGCATTTT. The entire variable domain, with the rest obtained from reference TRBV28 and TRBJ1-5, is as follows: DVKVTQSSRYLVKRTGEKVFLECVQDMDHENMFWYRQDPGLGLRLIYFSYDVKMKEKGDIPEGYSVSREKKERFSLILESASTNQTSMYLCASSLYRQPQHFGDGTRLSIL.

V is TRBV7-9 and J is TRBJ1-2; D gene uncertain. Trimming cost V 3 bases and J 3 bases, with 8 bases left between them. CDR1 is SEHNR, CDR2 FQNEAQ, per germline (reference sequence). CDR3 length: 13 residues. This CDR3 is CASSFGIYYGYTF. Here the CDR3 DNA reads TGTGCCAGCAGCTTCGGGATTTACTATGGCTACACCTTC.

The chain has TRBV4-2 and TRBJ2-1; 8 nucleotides match TRBD1. This CDR3 comprises 15 residues. The V segment lost 5 bases and the J segment 6 bases; nucleotides outside the gene matches: 9. CDR1 and CDR2 (germline): LGHNA, YNFKEQ. Written as DNA, the CDR3 is TGTGCCAGCAGCGACGGACAGGGAGTTCCCAATGAGCAGTTCTTC. Protein: CASSDGQGVPNEQFF.

The chain has TRBV6-2 or TRBV6-3 and TRBJ1-5, with unresolved D. Germline assignment: CDR1 MNHEY and CDR2 SVGEGT. With 2 bases removed from V and 3 bases from J, the gap between germline ends came to 8 bases. This CDR3 has 14 residues. In DNA form, the CDR3 reads TGTGCCAGCAGTTACGAGAGATACAATCAGCCCCAGCATTTT. This gives the protein CASSYERYNQPQHF.

A single count supports this clonotype. This rearrangement joins TRBV7-9 to TRBJ2-3; perhaps D is TRBD1 or TRBD2 (5 bases each). Germline loops: CDR1 SEHNR, CDR2 FQNEAQ (reference sequence). The CDR3 covers 14 residues. Trimming removed 6 bases from V and 3 bases from J, with 13 bases in between. CDR3 sequence reads: CASRLGTVTDTQYF. The CDR3 coding sequence is TGTGCCAGCAGACTCGGGACGGTAACAGATACGCAGTATTTT.

The V gene is TRBV14, the J gene TRBJ1-2, with D perhaps matching TRBD1 (6 bases). CDR3 length: 16 residues. The germline V gene encodes CDR1 SGHDN and CDR2 FVKESK. Trimming took off 1 base at V and 4 bases at J, with 16 bases between the two ends. The CDR3 sequence: CASSQGLGGRIYGYTF. The CDR3 nucleotides are TGTGCCAGCAGCCAAGGATTGGGGGGGCGAATCTATGGCTACACCTTC. The full variable domain, completed using reference TRBV14 and TRBJ1-2, is EAGVTQFPSHSVIEKGQTVTLRCDPISGHDNLYWYRRVMGKEIKFLLHFVKESKQDESGMPNNRFLAERTGGTYSTLKVQPAELEDSGVYFCASSQGLGGRIYGYTFGSGTRLTVV.

This clonotype was observed a few times. The chain combines TRBV20-1 with TRBJ2-1, with TRBD2 matching over 9 bases. The CDR3 contains 17 residues. Germline values: CDR1 DFQATT, CDR2 SNEGSKA (reference sequence). The trim removed 5 bases at V and 3 bases at J, leaving 14 bases unmatched. The CDR3 coding sequence is TGCAGTGCTTGGGTGTCCGGGCGGGGGGGCCACTACAATGAGCAGTTCTTC. As protein: CSAWVSGRGGHYNEQFF.

The chain employs TRBV20-1 and TRBJ2-3; TRBD2 aligns across 12 bases. The CDR3 consists of 18 residues. The V gene end was trimmed by 1 base and the J gene end by 0 bases; junction bases not matched to a gene: 8. The germline V gene has CDR1 DFQATT and CDR2 SNEGSKA (reference sequence). The CDR3 protein is CSARGVGLAGISTDTQYF. CDR3 DNA sequence: TGCAGTGCTAGAGGGGTTGGACTAGCGGGAATTAGCACAGATACGCAGTATTTT.

The chain recombines TRBV4-2 with TRBJ2-3; 13 nucleotides match TRBD2. The CDR3 totals 17 residues. Germline values: CDR1 LGHNA, CDR2 YNFKEQ. Trimming took 3 bases from V and 4 from J; bases not matched to a gene: 7. CDR3 nucleotides: TGTGCCAGCAGCCATTCGTCCGGGACTAGCGGGGCAGATACGCAGTATTTT. This sequence encodes CASSHSSGTSGADTQYF.

This clonotype was counted between two and nine times. V and J are TRBV4-1 and TRBJ1-2; D is uncertain. V was shortened by 0 bases and J by 2 bases, with 10 bases between the two germline ends. Germline-derived CDR1 and CDR2 are MGHRA and YSYEKL. The CDR3 has 15 residues. CDR3 sequence (DNA): TGCGCCAGCAGCCAAGACGCACGGAACAACTATGGCTACACCTTC. It encodes CASSQDARNNYGYTF.

The V gene is TRBV12-3 or TRBV12-4, the J gene TRBJ2-4; TRBD1 matches at 9 bases. The DNA end is a closer match to TRBJ2-7, so the J assignment may be wrong. The CDR3 has 16 residues. CDR3 sequence reads: CASSTPPGTGRYEQYF. The CDR3 coding sequence is TGTGCCAGCAGTACCCCTCCCGGGACAGGGAGGTACGAGCAGTACTTC.

The gene calls are TRBV7-9 and TRBJ2-7; 9 bases fit TRBD1. Germline CDR1 and CDR2: SEHNR and FQNEAQ (reference sequence). This CDR3 region has 15 residues. V was clipped by 5 bases and J by 5 bases; unmatched bases: 10. The CDR3: CASSPLRDRAHEQYF. The DNA for the CDR3 is TGTGCCAGCAGCCCACTCCGGGACAGGGCCCACGAGCAGTACTTC.

V gene TRBV12-3 or TRBV12-4 combines with J gene TRBJ1-1; 11 bases agree with TRBD1. With V trimmed by 3 bases and J by 5 bases, 8 bases remained unmatched. The CDR3 is 16 residues long. DNA for the CDR3: TGTGCCAGCAGTTTCCCTAAGGACAGGGGGCCAACTGAAGCTTTCTTT. It codes for CASSFPKDRGPTEAFF.

This clonotype appeared a few times. V usage is TRBV7-6 and J usage is TRBJ2-3, with TRBD2 matching over 10 bases. The CDR3 covers 19 residues. The germline V gene encodes CDR1 SGHVS and CDR2 FNYEAQ. J gave up 1 base and V 5 bases, and 15 bases lay outside the gene matches. The CDR3 DNA reads as TGTGCCAGCAGCCCCTTCACGAGACTGAGCGGGGGGGGCACAGATACGCAGTATTTT. Its translation is CASSPFTRLSGGGTDTQYF.

This clonotype was picked up one time. This chain links TRBV6-5 with TRBJ2-2; 11 positions match TRBD2. V shed 2 bases and J 5 bases; nucleotides not matched to a gene: 7. CDR1 and CDR2 (germline): MNHEY, SVGAGI. CDR3 length: 17 amino acids. The CDR3 sequence is CASSYGLAGGRTGELFF. CDR3 sequence (DNA): TGTGCCAGCAGTTACGGTCTAGCGGGGGGTAGGACCGGGGAGCTGTTTTTT.